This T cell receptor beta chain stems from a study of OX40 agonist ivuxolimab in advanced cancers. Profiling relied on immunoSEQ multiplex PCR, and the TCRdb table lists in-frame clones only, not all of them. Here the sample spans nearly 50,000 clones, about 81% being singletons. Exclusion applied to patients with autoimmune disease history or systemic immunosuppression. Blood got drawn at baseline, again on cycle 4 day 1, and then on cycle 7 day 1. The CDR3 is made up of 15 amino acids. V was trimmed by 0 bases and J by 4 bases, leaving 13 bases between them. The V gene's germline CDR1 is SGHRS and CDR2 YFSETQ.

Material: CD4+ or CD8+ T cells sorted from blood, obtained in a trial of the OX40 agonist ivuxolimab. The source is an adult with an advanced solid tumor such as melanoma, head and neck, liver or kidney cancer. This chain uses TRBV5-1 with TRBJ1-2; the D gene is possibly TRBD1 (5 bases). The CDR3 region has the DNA TGCGCCAGCAGCTTGGATGGCCCCGGGGGCTATGGCTACACCTTC. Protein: CASSLDGPGGYGYTF.